These 13 T cell receptor beta chains originate from one sample sequenced in a study of blood T cell repertoires in COVID-19 (dated by TCRdb to 2020 to 2021). The method was the immunoSEQ multiplex PCR assay. TCRdb took over this immuneACCESS table, retaining in-frame rearrangements with V and J assigned. Such tables are incomplete; in checked studies, under half of the missing clones stem from an unresolved V gene, and the remainder is unexplained. A total of 150,000 or so clones appear in this sample, approximately 80% of them only once. Over 4% of the sample rests with the top ten. The sequencing input was peripheral blood. These receptors originate from a woman older than 75 with active or convalescent COVID-19.

This rearrangement joins TRBV9 to TRBJ1-4; D is ambiguous. Germline V CDR1 and CDR2: SGDLS, YYNGEE. V lost 1 base and J 1 base, leaving 11 bases between the germline ends. CDR3 size: 16 residues. The CDR3 spells CASSVSGRRTNEKLFF. CDR3 sequence (DNA): TGTGCCAGCAGCGTATCGGGAAGGCGAACTAATGAAAAACTGTTTTTT. Full variable domain (outside the CDR3, taken from reference TRBV9 and TRBJ1-4): DSGVTQTPKHLITATGQRVTLRCSPRSGDLSVYWYQQSLDQGLQFLIQYYNGEERAKGNILERFSAQQFPDLHSELNLSSLELGDSALYFCASSVSGRRTNEKLFFGSGTQLSVL.

This clone has a single count. The chain couples TRBV4-1 to TRBJ1-3, with D possibly matching TRBD1 (5 bases). Germline loops: CDR1 MGHRA, CDR2 YSYEKL. Trimming took 2 bases from V and 2 from J, leaving 13 bases between them. The CDR3 sequence is 16 residues long. This chain's CDR3 is CASSQPLQDAGNTIYF. DNA of the CDR3: TGCGCCAGCAGCCAACCACTACAGGATGCTGGAAACACCATATATTTT.

The genes are TRBV5-4 and TRBJ1-2; TRBD1 matches 8 bases. J was trimmed by 1 base and V by 0 bases; bases with no gene match: 2. The CDR3 runs to 15 residues. Germline lookup yields CDR1 SGHNT and CDR2 YYREEE (reference sequence). The CDR3 region is CASSLEQGGNYGYTF. The CDR3 coding sequence is TGTGCCAGCAGCTTGGAACAGGGGGGTAACTATGGCTACACCTTC.

This sequence joins TRBV2 and TRBJ1-2; 7 nucleotides line up with TRBD1. V trimming: 4 bases; J trimming: 8 bases; junction bases outside the gene matches: 16. Germline CDR1 reads SNHLY; CDR2 reads FYNNEI. The CDR3 runs 16 residues. CDR3 protein: CASSARQGNGKVGYTF. In DNA form, the CDR3 reads TGTGCCAGCAGTGCCCGACAGGGTAACGGGAAAGTCGGCTACACCTTC.

This clone has a handful of counts. The V and J genes are TRBV19 and TRBJ2-1, with a tentative D call TRBD2 (6 bases). Germline V lookup: CDR1 LNHDA, CDR2 SQIVND (reference sequence). The CDR3 extends over 14 amino acids. The germline V and J ends were trimmed by 5 bases and 9 bases, with 17 bases remaining between them. The chain's CDR3 is CASSSSTSQAEQFF. The CDR3 nucleotides are TGTGCCAGTAGTTCATCGACTAGTCAGGCTGAGCAGTTCTTC.

The J gene is TRBJ1-1, the V gene TRBV5-4; D is perhaps TRBD1 (5 bases). Looked up from germline, CDR1 is SGHNT and CDR2 is YYREEE (reference sequence). This CDR3 is 15 amino acids long. The V gene lost 0 bases and the J gene lost 5 bases, with 14 bases spanning the gap. In nucleotides, the CDR3 is TGTGCCAGCAGCTTGGCAGGGCGGGATATTACTGAAGCTTTCTTT. Its translation is CASSLAGRDITEAFF.

This clone was recorded a few times. The gene calls are TRBV3-1 (or the pseudogene TRBV3-2) and TRBJ1-6; D is unclear. V shed 4 bases and J shed 6 bases, with 7 bases lying between them. Germline V gives CDR1 LGHDT, CDR2 YNNKEL (reference sequence). The CDR3 is made up of 13 amino acids. CDR3: CASSLSLNSPLHF. The CDR3 coding sequence is TGTGCCAGCAGCCTTTCTCTTAATTCACCCCTCCACTTT.

Remarks on this clone: A read error may explain this, as a much larger clone is one base away. The CDR3 sequence is CASSLQGRNTEAFF. The DNA for the CDR3 is TGTGCCAGCAGCTTACAGGGCCGGAACACTGAAGCTTTCTTT. This chain uses TRBV7-2 with TRBJ1-1; perhaps TRBD1 as D (5 bases). V lost 2 bases and J lost 1, with 8 bases in between. Germline CDR1 and CDR2: SGHTA and FQGNSA. The CDR3 totals 14 residues.

DNA of the CDR3: TGTGCCATCAGTGAGTCGTTCCAGGGTCGCCCCTCCTACAATGAGCAGTTCTTC. This codes for CAISESFQGRPSYNEQFF. This chain links TRBV10-3 with TRBJ2-1; tentatively, D is TRBD1 (5 bases). Germline loops: CDR1 ENHRY, CDR2 SYGVKD. The length of the CDR3 is 18 residues. Trimming took off 0 bases at V and 0 bases at J, with 15 bases between the two ends.

The genes are TRBV30 and TRBJ2-7; unclear D gene. The germline gives CDR1 GTSNPN, CDR2 SVGIG (reference sequence). V was clipped by 0 bases and J by 6 bases, with 12 bases between them. This CDR3 region has 13 residues. CDR3 protein: CAWSVHGPSEQYF. Here the CDR3 DNA reads TGTGCCTGGAGTGTACATGGGCCTTCCGAGCAGTACTTC. The full variable domain, with the rest looked up from reference TRBV30 and TRBJ2-7, is SQTIHQWPATLVQPVGSPLSLECTVEGTSNPNLYWYRQAAGRGLQLLFYSVGIGQISSEVPQNLSASRPQDRQFILSSKKLLLSDSGFYLCAWSVHGPSEQYFGPGTRLTVT.

V and J are TRBV5-1 and TRBJ2-1, with 11 bases aligning to TRBD1. Germline V gives CDR1 SGHRS, CDR2 YFSETQ. This CDR3 is built from 15 residues. The J segment lost 9 bases and the V segment lost 3 bases, leaving 8 bases of the junction unmatched. CDR3 coding DNA: TGCGCCAGCAGCTCATCGGACAGGGGGCGGATTGAGCAGTTCTTC. It is translated as CASSSSDRGRIEQFF. Full variable domain (remainder filled in from reference TRBV5-1 and TRBJ2-1): KAGVTQTPRYLIKTRGQQVTLSCSPISGHRSVSWYQQTPGQGLQFLFEYFSETQRNKGNFPGRFSGRQFSNSRSEMNVSTLELGDSALYLCASSSSDRGRIEQFFGPGTRLTVL.

This CDR3 is CASSEARKDTQYF. The CDR3 nucleotides are TGTGCCAGCAGTGAAGCGCGTAAAGATACGCAGTATTTT. The gene calls are TRBV6-1 and TRBJ2-3; D call uncertain. Trimming left V 0 bases short and J 5 bases short, with 6 bases between. The CDR3 has 13 residues. Germline loops: CDR1 MNHNS, CDR2 SASEGT.

The chain employs TRBV9 and TRBJ1-2; D is uncertain. V was shortened by 4 bases and J by 4 bases, with 14 bases between the two germline ends. This CDR3 spans 14 amino acids. CDR1 is SGDLS and CDR2 is YYNGEE in the germline V gene. CDR3 in DNA: TGTGCCAGCAGCTCTAGTCCGGGAACCTATGGCTACACCTTC. Amino acids: CASSSSPGTYGYTF. The full variable domain, its missing parts supplied by reference TRBV9 and TRBJ1-2, is DSGVTQTPKHLITATGQRVTLRCSPRSGDLSVYWYQQSLDQGLQFLIQYYNGEERAKGNILERFSAQQFPDLHSELNLSSLELGDSALYFCASSSSPGTYGYTFGSGTRLTVV.